These 25 T cell receptor beta chains were all obtained from the same sample, sequenced in a study of blood T cell repertoires in COVID-19. Profiling relied on immunoSEQ multiplex PCR, and the TCRdb table lists in-frame clones only, not all of them. The sample includes 20,000 or so clones, about 90% of them seen just once. Sequencing was performed on peripheral blood. Receptors originate from a human donor in a cohort sampled during active COVID-19.

V gene TRBV21-1 combines with J gene TRBJ2-7; the table's D call of TRBD2 was not tested on the DNA. TRBV21-1 counts as a pseudogene. The CDR3 spans 12 residues. The CDR3 DNA reads as TGTGCCAGCAGCACCTCCGCCTACGAGCAGTACTTC. Protein product: CASSTSAYEQYF.

V gene TRBV7-2 combines with J gene TRBJ1-2; 10 bases line up with TRBD1. This CDR3 spans 14 amino acids. The germline CDR1 and CDR2 sequences are SGHTA and FQGNSA. Trimming took 2 bases from V and 8 from J; bases not matched to a gene: 5. This CDR3 reads CASSLSTGGVGYTF. CDR3 DNA sequence: TGTGCCAGCAGCTTATCGACAGGGGGCGTCGGCTACACCTTC.

This clone was found once. A junction end diverges from the germline sequence, so it may reflect a read error. V gene TRBV6-5 combines with J gene TRBJ2-1, with D unresolved. This CDR3 has 13 residues. Germline assignment: CDR1 MNHEY and CDR2 SVGAGI. This CDR3 reads CASDNSVGNDQFF. CDR3 bases: TGTGCCAGCGACAATAGTGTTGGCAATGACCAGTTCTTC.

This clone was observed a handful of times. The chain couples TRBV27 to TRBJ1-6, with no clear D. The ends were cut back, 0 bases at V and 0 bases at J, with 6 bases in the middle. The V gene's germline CDR1 is MNHEY and CDR2 SMNVEV (reference sequence). The CDR3 runs 16 residues. The CDR3 nucleotides are TGTGCCAGCAGTTTATCCTCTATCTCCTATAATTCACCCCTCCACTTT. Amino acids: CASSLSSISYNSPLHF.

The chain combines TRBV19 with TRBJ1-1; D is unresolved. CDR1 LNHDA and CDR2 SQIVND come from the germline V gene (reference sequence). The CDR3 contains 12 residues. Trimming removed 7 bases from V and 2 bases from J, with 8 bases in between. This CDR3 is CASKSSNTEAFF. The CDR3 region has the DNA TGTGCCAGTAAATCAAGCAACACTGAAGCTTTCTTT.

The chain joins TRBV5-4 to TRBJ2-3; D perhaps matches TRBD2 (5 bases). Germline CDR1 is SGHNT and CDR2 is YYREEE (reference sequence). This CDR3 comprises 15 residues. The V end lost 0 bases, the J end lost 1 base, and 9 bases lay between the germline ends. The CDR3 DNA follows: TGTGCCAGCAGCTTGGCGGGATACGGCACAGATACGCAGTATTTT. Residues: CASSLAGYGTDTQYF.

There are a few counts of this clone. The chain recombines TRBV2 with TRBJ1-5; the match to TRBD1 covers 9 bases. With 4 bases clipped from V and 3 bases from J, the junction kept 4 bases outside the gene matches. The CDR3 is 15 residues long. CDR1 and CDR2 from the germline V gene are SNHLY and FYNNEI. CDR3 sequence: CASSGDRGNNQPQHF. In nucleotides, the CDR3 is TGTGCCAGCAGTGGTGACAGGGGGAACAATCAGCCCCAGCATTTT.

The chain employs TRBV5-4 and TRBJ2-4, with a possible D match to TRBD2 (5 bases). V was pared by 5 bases and J by 10 bases, with 13 bases between. The CDR3 consists of 12 residues. The V gene's germline CDR1 is SGHNT and CDR2 YYREEE (reference sequence). The CDR3 protein is CASSMRAGIQYF. CDR3 coding DNA: TGTGCCAGCAGTATGAGGGCAGGTATTCAGTACTTC.

DNA of the CDR3: TGTGCCGGACAGGGGGTCGGTAGCAATCAGCCCCAGCATTTT. This encodes CAGQGVGSNQPQHF. The J gene is TRBJ1-5, the V gene TRBV19; 10 nucleotides match TRBD1. J was trimmed by 0 bases and V by 11 bases; bases with no gene match: 4. CDR3 length: 14 amino acids. Germline assignment: CDR1 LNHDA and CDR2 SQIVND (reference sequence).

This clone was seen once. CDR3 DNA: TGTGCCAGCAGCCCCGCGGAAGGGGCTGGAAACACCATATATTTT. Translation gives CASSPAEGAGNTIYF. The chain has TRBV3-1 (or the pseudogene TRBV3-2) and TRBJ1-3; possible D gene TRBD1, 5 bases. The CDR3 length is 15 residues. V shed 4 bases and J shed 2 bases, with 12 bases lying between them. Per the germline V gene, CDR1 is LGHDT and CDR2 is YNNKEL (reference sequence).

J is TRBJ1-4 and V is TRBV29-1; the D gene is possibly TRBD1 (6 bases). This CDR3 has 14 residues. CDR1 is SQVTM and CDR2 is ANQGSEA in the germline V gene. V dropped 4 bases and J dropped 4 bases, with 13 bases sitting between them. The CDR3 nucleotides read TGCAGCGTTGCTATTTCAGGGGTTAATGAAAAACTGTTTTTT. Translated, it gives CSVAISGVNEKLFF.

The V and J genes are TRBV2 and TRBJ2-5; TRBD1 matches at 7 bases. After removal of 3 bases from V and 7 bases from J, the junction contained 11 bases not matched to a gene. This CDR3 spans 15 amino acids. Looked up from germline, CDR1 is SNHLY and CDR2 is FYNNEI. The CDR3, as DNA: TGTGCCAGCAGTGAGAGATGGACAGGATTGGGGACCCAGTACTTC. This gives the protein CASSERWTGLGTQYF.

The chain uses TRBV23-1 and TRBJ2-1, with D possibly TRBD1 on 5 matching bases. TRBV23-1 is recorded as an ORF, its role being uncertain. V dropped 3 bases and J dropped 6 bases, with 6 bases sitting between them. The CDR3 runs to 12 residues. The CDR3 region is CASSHQGNEQFF. The DNA of the CDR3 is TGCGCCAGCAGTCACCAGGGCAATGAGCAGTTCTTC.

The chain employs TRBV19 and TRBJ1-2; 9 nucleotides match TRBD1. Germline trimming cut 10 bases from V and 4 bases from J; bases unmatched to any gene: 16. Germline assignment: CDR1 LNHDA and CDR2 SQIVND (reference sequence). This CDR3 is built from 16 residues. CDR3 bases: TGTGCCACCGAACCGGGACAGGGTGATGGGTTCTATGGCTACACCTTC. Protein: CATEPGQGDGFYGYTF.

This clone was seen a handful of times. The chain uses TRBV7-9 and TRBJ1-6; the D is unclear. Trimming removed 8 bases at V and 3 bases at J, with 11 bases between. The germline V gene encodes CDR1 SEHNR and CDR2 FQNEAQ (reference sequence). The CDR3 is 14 residues long. This CDR3 is CASSSGNYNSPLHF. The CDR3 DNA is TGTGCCAGCTCTTCGGGAAACTATAATTCACCCCTCCACTTT.

The CDR3 is CASSTRWTGLDNEQFF. CDR3 coding DNA: TGTGCCAGCAGCACAAGATGGACAGGGCTTGACAATGAGCAGTTCTTC. The chain carries TRBV7-8 and TRBJ2-1; 8 bases fit TRBD1. This CDR3 region has 16 residues. From germline, CDR1 is SGHVS and CDR2 FQNEAQ. V gave up 5 bases and J gave up 5 bases; unmatched junction bases: 11.

This chain connects TRBV27 to TRBJ2-1, with TRBD2 identical over 8 bases. V trimming: 6 bases; J trimming: 6 bases; junction bases outside the gene matches: 7. Germline values: CDR1 MNHEY, CDR2 SMNVEV (reference sequence). This CDR3 has 14 residues. The CDR3 is CASSLTSGTNEQFF. The CDR3 coding sequence is TGTGCCAGCAGCCTAACTAGCGGTACCAATGAGCAGTTCTTC.

The chain has TRBV4-1 and TRBJ1-6; TRBD1 might be the D (6 bases). Trimming took off 0 bases at V and 7 bases at J, with 10 bases between the two ends. Germline CDR1 and CDR2: MGHRA and YSYEKL. CDR3 length equals 15 residues. CDR3 loop: CASSQDGRGNSPLHF. In DNA form, the CDR3 reads TGCGCCAGCAGCCAAGACGGCAGGGGAAATTCACCCCTCCACTTT.

The chain combines TRBV5-8 with TRBJ1-2, with a possible D match to TRBD1 (5 bases). With 0 bases removed from V and 0 bases from J, the gap between germline ends came to 9 bases. The CDR3 runs 15 residues. From germline, CDR1 is SGHTS and CDR2 YDEGEE. CDR3 in DNA: TGTGCCAGCAGCTTGGGGGGCAGTTCTAACTATGGCTACACCTTC. It codes for CASSLGGSSNYGYTF.

The rearrangement uses TRBV7-8 and TRBJ2-7, with 8 bases fitting TRBD1. J gave up 6 bases and V 5 bases, and 12 bases lay outside the gene matches. This CDR3 region has 15 residues. Germline assignment: CDR1 SGHVS and CDR2 FQNEAQ. The CDR3, as DNA: TGTGCCAGCAGCCGGTCGGTGGGACAGGCTGGCGAGCAGTACTTC. This gives the protein CASSRSVGQAGEQYF.

The gene calls are TRBV6-5 and TRBJ2-1; TRBD1 matches 7 bases. The CDR3 covers 15 residues. The V segment lost 2 bases and the J segment 0 bases; nucleotides outside the gene matches: 1. The germline CDR1 and CDR2 sequences are MNHEY and SVGAGI. CDR3 amino acids: CASSYRDSSYNEQFF. The CDR3, as DNA: TGTGCCAGCAGTTACCGGGACAGCTCCTACAATGAGCAGTTCTTC.

This sequence joins TRBV5-8 and TRBJ1-1, with D maybe TRBD1 (5 bases). From germline, CDR1 is SGHTS and CDR2 YDEGEE. V was shortened by 4 bases and J by 0 bases, with 16 bases between the two germline ends. The CDR3 extends over 16 amino acids. As DNA, the CDR3 is TGTGCCAGCAGCCGTGAGAGTCAGGGTATGAACACTGAAGCTTTCTTT. Its protein product is CASSRESQGMNTEAFF. The full variable domain, completed using reference TRBV5-8 and TRBJ1-1, is EAGVTQSPTHLIKTRGQQATLRCSPISGHTSVYWYQQALGLGLQFLLWYDEGEERNRGNFPPRFSGRQFPNYSSELNVNALELEDSALYLCASSRESQGMNTEAFFGQGTRLTVV.

The chain carries TRBV19 and TRBJ2-1, with D perhaps TRBD1 (6 bases). V was shortened by 3 bases and J by 9 bases, with 24 bases between the two germline ends. The CDR3 runs 17 residues. Germline CDR1 LNHDA, CDR2 SQIVND (reference sequence). In DNA form, the CDR3 reads TGTGCCAGTAGTATCGTTTCTTTTGGGCAGGGGATCGGTGAGCAGTTCTTC. As protein: CASSIVSFGQGIGEQFF.

The rearrangement uses TRBV6-5 and TRBJ2-1; 11 bases are a match to TRBD2. Germline V gene sequence: CDR1 MNHEY, CDR2 SVGAGI. The V segment lost 8 bases and the J segment 5 bases; nucleotides outside the gene matches: 5. The CDR3 is made up of 14 amino acids. The CDR3 bases are TGTGCCAGCGCAGTAGCGGGGGGGGACAATGAGCAGTTCTTC. This translates into CASAVAGGDNEQFF.

The chain couples TRBV5-4 to TRBJ2-3, with 10 bases that match TRBD2. From germline, CDR1 is SGHNT and CDR2 YYREEE (reference sequence). This CDR3 spans 16 amino acids. V lost 4 bases to trimming and J lost 2 bases; unmatched junction nucleotides: 7. The CDR3 nucleotides are TGTGCCAGCAGCCTACTAGCGGGGCGAAACACAGATACGCAGTATTTT. Residues: CASSLLAGRNTDTQYF.